Shown below are 4 T cell receptor beta chains from a single sample sequenced in a study of T cell responses to AZD1222 COVID-19 vaccine. Profiled with immunoSEQ multiplex PCR; TCRdb holds only in-frame clones, not every one. The sample holds tens of thousands of clones, roughly 92% seen once. The input for sequencing was peripheral blood, taken on day 0 of AZD1222 vaccination. Every receptor here comes from an adult in good health.

The chain uses TRBV29-1 and TRBJ1-1, with TRBD1 as a possible D gene (5 bases). Trimming left V 0 bases short and J 11 bases short, with 16 bases between. CDR3 length equals 13 residues. The V gene's germline CDR1 is SQVTM and CDR2 ANQGSEA. CDR3 sequence: CSVEDGGPKGAFF. The CDR3 nucleotides read TGCAGCGTTGAAGATGGAGGCCCCAAGGGGGCTTTCTTT.

The V and J genes are TRBV11-2 and TRBJ1-4, with 9 bases that match TRBD1. Trimming took 1 base from V and 8 from J; bases not matched to a gene: 5. This CDR3 region has 15 residues. Germline CDR1 reads SGHAT; CDR2 reads FQNNGV. CDR3 in DNA: TGTGCCAGCAGCTTAGGGGACAGGGACGAAGAAAAACTGTTTTTT. Residues: CASSLGDRDEEKLFF.

The V call is TRBV5-6, the J call TRBJ1-1; unclear D gene. Germline loops: CDR1 SGHDT, CDR2 YYEEEE. With 0 bases removed from V and 4 bases from J, the gap between germline ends came to 4 bases. There are 12 residues in the CDR3. The CDR3 DNA reads as TGTGCCAGCAGCTTGGGAAGCACTGAAGCTTTCTTT. Translation: CASSLGSTEAFF.

The J gene is TRBJ2-7, the V gene TRBV1; the D call TRBD2 from the table was never checked on the DNA. TRBV1 is deemed a pseudogene. The CDR3 has 15 amino acids. The CDR3 sequence: CTSSPLNSGGYEQYF. The CDR3 DNA sequence: TGCACCAGCAGCCCCTTAAATAGCGGGGGCTACGAGCAGTACTTC.